The 25 T cell receptor beta chains given below trace back to one sample, sequenced in a study of shared clonotypes between healthy human individuals (dated by TCRdb to between 2020 and 2021). CD8 naive samples were obtained by positive selection for CCR7 among CD45RO-negative cells, yielding a CD45RA+CCR7+ population from which TemRA cells were excluded. Libraries came from the immunoSEQ multiplex PCR assay. TCRdb holds this immuneACCESS table with in-frame rearrangements only. Some clones are missing; in checked studies, unresolved V genes explain under half, and the rest has no known cause. The sample table holds about 2.1 million clones, of which just under 95% were seen once. The top ten hold about 1.7% of the sample. Sequenced material: naive CD8+ T cells from PBMCs. Taken with the paper, the label for cell subset or site translates to: CD45RA+CCR7+. Receptors originate from a young man in good health. Some clones in this sample may be carry-over from other donors' samples.

The chain is built from TRBV4-1 and TRBJ2-7; no clear D. Germline V gene sequence: CDR1 MGHRA, CDR2 YSYEKL. The CDR3 covers 16 residues. Between the trimmed V and J ends, which lost 2 bases and 1 base, there was a span of 15 bases. Here the CDR3 DNA reads TGCGCCAGCAGCCAACGGTACCAGGCTGCATCCTACGAGCAGTACTTC. It yields the protein CASSQRYQAASYEQYF.

The chain recombines TRBV10-3 with TRBJ2-7; 9 bases are a match to TRBD2. Trimming cost V 7 bases and J 3 bases; bases outside gene matches: 7. The CDR3 sequence is 14 residues long. CDR1 is ENHRY, CDR2 SYGVKD, per germline. The CDR3 DNA is TGTGCCATCACGTCGCGGGAGGGAGACTACGAGCAGTACTTC. Residues: CAITSREGDYEQYF.

The J gene is TRBJ2-2, the V gene TRBV28; D not certain. This CDR3 is built from 14 residues. V lost 4 bases and J 0 bases, leaving 6 bases between the germline ends. Germline loops: CDR1 MDHEN, CDR2 SYDVKM. In DNA form, the CDR3 reads TGTGCCAGCAGTTGGACGTCGAACACCGGGGAGCTGTTTTTT. Amino acid sequence: CASSWTSNTGELFF.

The chain links TRBV2 to TRBJ2-7; maybe TRBD1 (6 bases). Germline-derived CDR1 and CDR2 are SNHLY and FYNNEI. The length of the CDR3 is 16 residues. The ends were cut back, 6 bases at V and 3 bases at J, with 21 bases in the middle. For the CDR3, the DNA is TGTGCCAGCAGCGACCCTACTCTAACAGGGATCTACGAGCAGTACTTC. It codes for CASSDPTLTGIYEQYF.

Of note for this clone: Other DNA sequences in this specimen translate into the identical CDR3. In nucleotides, the CDR3 is TGTGCCAGCAGCGTTAGCGGGAGGATCAATGAGCAGTTCTTC. This codes for CASSVSGRINEQFF. The chain combines TRBV9 with TRBJ2-1; 10 bases line up with TRBD2. The length of the CDR3 is 14 residues. Germline loops: CDR1 SGDLS, CDR2 YYNGEE. Losses at the gene ends were 2 bases for V and 6 bases for J; bases not matched to a gene: 2.

The chain employs TRBV7-9 and TRBJ2-1; 12 bases match TRBD2. In germline, CDR1 is SEHNR, CDR2 FQNEAQ (reference sequence). Unmatched junction bases numbered 8, after V lost 5 bases and J lost 0 bases. This CDR3 is built from 18 residues. CDR3 in amino acids: CASSPAGTSGRSYNEQFF. The CDR3 DNA sequence: TGTGCCAGCAGCCCCGCAGGGACTAGCGGGCGCTCCTACAATGAGCAGTTCTTC.

The chain is built from TRBV7-9 and TRBJ2-4, with TRBD2 identical over 12 bases. There are 18 residues in the CDR3. Germline loops: CDR1 SEHNR, CDR2 FQNEAQ (reference sequence). V was clipped by 6 bases and J by 3 bases; unmatched bases: 12. CDR3 protein: CASRPGTSGFVGKNIQYF. For the CDR3, the DNA is TGTGCCAGCAGGCCCGGGACTAGCGGGTTCGTGGGCAAAAACATTCAGTACTTC.

The J gene is TRBJ2-7, the V gene TRBV30; D is possibly TRBD1 (5 bases). The CDR3 sequence is 13 residues long. Germline V CDR1 and CDR2: GTSNPN, SVGIG (reference sequence). Trimming shortened V by 7 bases and J by 2 bases, and 15 bases separated the two germline ends. CDR3 nucleotides: TGTGCCTCCACAGGTCCGCCCGCCTACGAGCAGTACTTC. Translation: CASTGPPAYEQYF.

V usage is TRBV27 and J usage is TRBJ1-5, with D perhaps TRBD1 (5 bases). Trimming cost V 4 bases and J 1 base, with 17 bases left between them. This CDR3 is 17 amino acids long. Germline CDR1 is MNHEY and CDR2 is SMNVEV (reference sequence). This CDR3 is CASSYQHPGLSNQPQHF. CDR3 DNA: TGTGCCAGCAGTTACCAACATCCAGGGTTAAGCAATCAGCCCCAGCATTTT.

A remark on this clone: Different DNA sequences within this sample yield the same CDR3. This chain uses TRBV2 with TRBJ2-7, with 10 bases matching TRBD2. Germline values: CDR1 SNHLY, CDR2 FYNNEI. This CDR3 is built from 14 residues. The J segment lost 2 bases and the V segment lost 6 bases, leaving 4 bases of the junction unmatched. CDR3 region: CASSWTSGTYEQYF. CDR3 nucleotides: TGTGCCAGCAGCTGGACTAGCGGAACCTACGAGCAGTACTTC.

The V call is TRBV7-2, the J call TRBJ2-1, with 14 bases lining up with TRBD2. The V gene end was trimmed by 3 bases and the J gene end by 2 bases; junction bases not matched to a gene: 3. Germline V lookup: CDR1 SGHTA, CDR2 FQGNSA. The CDR3 has 17 amino acids. In nucleotides, the CDR3 is TGTGCCAGCAGCTTCTCGGGACTAGCGGGGGCCTACAATGAGCAGTTCTTC. Amino acids: CASSFSGLAGAYNEQFF.

This clone has a handful of counts. The V gene is TRBV6-6, the J gene TRBJ1-1; 8 bases line up with TRBD1. The CDR3 is made up of 15 amino acids. With V trimmed by 6 bases and J by 0 bases, 6 bases remained unmatched. In germline, CDR1 is MNHNY, CDR2 SVGAGI (reference sequence). CDR3 nucleotide sequence: TGTGCCAGCAGCCCCTGGACAGGGATGAACACTGAAGCTTTCTTT. The encoded protein is CASSPWTGMNTEAFF.

As DNA, the CDR3 is TGTGCCAGCTCACCACGAGGACAGATTAGCACAGATACGCAGTATTTT. Protein sequence: CASSPRGQISTDTQYF. This rearrangement joins TRBV18 to TRBJ2-3; D may be TRBD1 (6 bases). Germline values: CDR1 KGHSH, CDR2 LQKENI. This CDR3 has 16 amino acids. V gave up 1 base and J gave up 0 bases, with 11 bases separating them.

The V gene is TRBV27, the J gene TRBJ1-1, with TRBD1 identical over 7 bases. This CDR3 has 15 residues. Germline assignment: CDR1 MNHEY and CDR2 SMNVEV (reference sequence). V was clipped by 3 bases and J by 2 bases; unmatched bases: 6. CDR3 residues: CASSLSTGSNTEAFF. CDR3 nucleotides: TGTGCCAGCAGTTTGTCGACAGGGTCTAACACTGAAGCTTTCTTT.

This rearrangement joins TRBV6-5 to TRBJ2-1, with no clear D. Germline CDR1 MNHEY, CDR2 SVGAGI. The CDR3 is 14 residues long. V was cut by 4 bases and J by 0 bases, with 7 bases left in between. The chain's CDR3 is CASSLRSSYNEQFF. For the CDR3, the DNA is TGTGCCAGCAGTTTAAGGAGCTCCTACAATGAGCAGTTCTTC.

The V call is TRBV27, the J call TRBJ2-1, with unresolved D. The length of the CDR3 is 15 residues. From germline, CDR1 is MNHEY and CDR2 SMNVEV (reference sequence). V lost 2 bases and J 5 bases, leaving 13 bases between the germline ends. The CDR3 DNA reads TGTGCCAGCAGTTTAATTTCCCCACTCCACAATGAGCAGTTCTTC. Its protein product is CASSLISPLHNEQFF.

The V and J genes are TRBV6-1 and TRBJ2-4, with D unclear. Trimming removed 4 bases at V and 0 bases at J, with 10 bases between. Germline CDR1 and CDR2: MNHNS and SASEGT. The CDR3 spans 15 residues. CDR3 in amino acids: CASSGTISAKNIQYF. As DNA, the CDR3 is TGTGCCAGCAGTGGGACCATTTCAGCCAAAAACATTCAGTACTTC.

To note about this clone: In the same sample, other DNA sequences code for this CDR3. The J gene is TRBJ1-5, the V gene TRBV6-5; D is unresolved. Per the germline V gene, CDR1 is MNHEY and CDR2 is SVGAGI. Trimming cost V 8 bases and J 4 bases, with 3 bases left between them. This CDR3 has 10 residues. The CDR3 spells CASGNQPQHF. The CDR3 region has the DNA TGTGCCAGCGGAAATCAGCCCCAGCATTTT.

This rearrangement joins TRBV19 to TRBJ2-1; 7 bases match TRBD2. The CDR3 is 15 residues long. V lost 5 bases and J lost 5; bases outside the gene matches: 9. Germline CDR1 and CDR2: LNHDA and SQIVND (reference sequence). The CDR3 bases are TGTGCCAGTAGTCCCGCCGCTAGCGGCGACAATGAGCAGTTCTTC. Its protein is CASSPAASGDNEQFF.

The chain carries TRBV27 and TRBJ2-1; 10 bases are a match to TRBD2. Trimming at V came to 2 bases and at J to 7 bases, leaving 5 bases not matched to a gene. Germline-derived CDR1 and CDR2 are MNHEY and SMNVEV (reference sequence). The CDR3 covers 15 residues. This CDR3 reads CASSLVVAGGNEQFF. The CDR3 bases are TGTGCCAGCAGTTTAGTGGTAGCGGGAGGAAATGAGCAGTTCTTC.

The CDR3 DNA follows: TGTGCCAGCAGCGCCAGACAGGGGGCTGTCGGGGAGCTGTTTTTT. Translated, it gives CASSARQGAVGELFF. V and J are TRBV9 and TRBJ2-2; 10 nucleotides align to TRBD1. The length of the CDR3 is 15 residues. Per germline, CDR1 SGDLS and CDR2 YYNGEE. With V trimmed by 3 bases and J by 7 bases, 6 bases remained unmatched. The entire variable domain, with the rest obtained from reference TRBV9 and TRBJ2-2, is as follows: DSGVTQTPKHLITATGQRVTLRCSPRSGDLSVYWYQQSLDQGLQFLIQYYNGEERAKGNILERFSAQQFPDLHSELNLSSLELGDSALYFCASSARQGAVGELFFGEGSRLTVL.

The rearrangement uses TRBV11-1 and TRBJ2-2; 11 nucleotides line up with TRBD2. Germline V gene data show CDR1 as SGHAT and CDR2 as FQDESV (reference sequence). The CDR3 length is 15 residues. J lost 9 bases, V lost 2 bases, and 5 bases had no gene match. The CDR3 is CASSLIAGGSRELFF. The DNA of the CDR3 is TGTGCCAGCAGCTTAATAGCGGGAGGGTCCCGGGAGCTGTTTTTT.

The chain links TRBV11-2 to TRBJ1-2; D is unclear. CDR3 size: 14 residues. Deletions cut 0 bases from V and 3 bases from J, with 8 bases between. CDR1 is SGHAT, CDR2 FQNNGV, per germline. The CDR3 loop is CASSLDGGYYGYTF. Written as DNA, the CDR3 is TGTGCCAGCAGCTTAGATGGAGGCTACTATGGCTACACCTTC.

The CDR3 DNA is TGTGCCAGCAGTCCGACAGGGGGCGTGATTCAGCCCCAGCATTTT. Protein sequence: CASSPTGGVIQPQHF. The rearrangement links TRBV6-5 to TRBJ1-5, with 10 bases matching TRBD1. The V gene's germline CDR1 is MNHEY and CDR2 SVGAGI. This CDR3 has 15 amino acids. V shed 5 bases, J shed 6 bases, and the junction held 7 bases outside the gene matches.

The V call is TRBV29-1, the J call TRBJ2-7; weak D call: TRBD1 (6 bases). The V end lost 0 bases, the J end lost 6 bases, and 12 bases lay between the germline ends. Looked up from germline, CDR1 is SQVTM and CDR2 is ANQGSEA. This CDR3 spans 13 amino acids. The CDR3 here is CSVEEGARGEQYF. Here the CDR3 DNA reads TGCAGCGTTGAAGAGGGGGCACGAGGCGAGCAGTACTTC.